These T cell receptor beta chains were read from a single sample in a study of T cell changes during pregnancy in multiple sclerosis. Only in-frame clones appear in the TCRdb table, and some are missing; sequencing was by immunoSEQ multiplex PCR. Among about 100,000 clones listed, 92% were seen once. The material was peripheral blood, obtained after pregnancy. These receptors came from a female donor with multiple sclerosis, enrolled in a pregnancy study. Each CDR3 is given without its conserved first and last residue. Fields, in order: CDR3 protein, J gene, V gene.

cdr3_aa: ASSIFWGDQPQH
j_call: TRBJ1-5
v_call: TRBV19

cdr3_aa: ASSLDPGEFAEAF
j_call: TRBJ1-1
v_call: TRBV5-1

cdr3_aa: AWDRQGVDEKLF
j_call: TRBJ1-4
v_call: TRBV30

cdr3_aa: ASSPLGDRDEKLF
j_call: TRBJ1-4
v_call: TRBV4-2

cdr3_aa: ASRYGTGADTQY
j_call: TRBJ2-3
v_call: TRBV5-1

cdr3_aa: AISESTSVYEQY
j_call: TRBJ2-7
v_call: TRBV10-3

cdr3_aa: ASSSQASGNTIY
j_call: TRBJ1-3
v_call: TRBV5-1

cdr3_aa: ASSKTGPNQPQH
j_call: TRBJ1-5
v_call: TRBV2

cdr3_aa: ASSSAPAGGANGQF
j_call: TRBJ2-1
v_call: TRBV9

cdr3_aa: ASSQRTGSNEKLF
j_call: TRBJ1-4
v_call: TRBV28